The 24 T cell receptor beta chains listed next were all sequenced from one sample in a study of CD8+ T cells in alopecia areata. It was cDNA, reverse transcribed from extracted RNA, that served as the sequencing template. Sequenced by immunoSEQ multiplex PCR; TCRdb stores in-frame clones only, minus some. The sample holds more than 90,000 clones, approximately 38% seen once. The sequencing sample was made of CD4+ T cells sorted from blood. These receptors originate from a human donor with alopecia areata.

This clone occurred once. The chain carries TRBV9 and TRBJ2-2; D not certain. V was cut by 0 bases and J by 0 bases, with 3 bases left in between. The CDR3 runs to 14 residues. Per the germline V gene, CDR1 is SGDLS and CDR2 is YYNGEE. CDR3 residues: CASSVGANTGELFF. In DNA form, the CDR3 reads TGTGCCAGCAGCGTAGGGGCGAACACCGGGGAGCTGTTTTTT. Full variable domain (rest looked up from reference TRBV9 and TRBJ2-2): DSGVTQTPKHLITATGQRVTLRCSPRSGDLSVYWYQQSLDQGLQFLIQYYNGEERAKGNILERFSAQQFPDLHSELNLSSLELGDSALYFCASSVGANTGELFFGEGSRLTVL.

The chain is built from TRBV29-1 and TRBJ1-1; D not resolved. Trimming cost V 4 bases and J 1 base, with 7 bases left between them. The CDR3 is 12 amino acids. Germline V gene lookup returns CDR1 SQVTM and CDR2 ANQGSEA. The CDR3 coding sequence is TGCAGCGTTGTACGGCAGAACACTGAAGCTTTCTTT. It encodes CSVVRQNTEAFF. The whole variable domain, filled in from reference TRBV29-1 and TRBJ1-1, reads SAVISQKPSRDICQRGTSLTIQCQVDSQVTMMFWYRQQPGQSLTLIATANQGSEATYESGFVIDKFPISRPNLTFSTLTVSNMSPEDSSIYLCSVVRQNTEAFFGQGTRLTVV.

This clone was seen a few times. The J gene is TRBJ2-1, the V gene TRBV29-1; 8 nucleotides line up with TRBD1. The CDR3 has 14 residues. V was clipped by 6 bases and J by 0 bases; unmatched bases: 4. Germline loops: CDR1 SQVTM, CDR2 ANQGSEA. CDR3 coding DNA: TGCAGCGTGAGACAGGGGAGCTCCTACAATGAGCAGTTCTTC. Amino acid sequence: CSVRQGSSYNEQFF.

A note on this clone: The sample holds other DNA sequences that translate to the same CDR3. The chain carries TRBV29-1 and TRBJ2-7; 9 positions agree with TRBD1. Trimming took 3 bases from V and 3 from J; bases not matched to a gene: 3. Germline CDR1 and CDR2: SQVTM and ANQGSEA. This CDR3 contains 13 residues. CDR3 sequence (DNA): TGCAGCGTTGAGGGACAGGGACGCTACGAGCAGTACTTC. Residues: CSVEGQGRYEQYF.

The chain has TRBV29-1 and TRBJ2-2; 7 nucleotides line up with TRBD2. Per germline, CDR1 SQVTM and CDR2 ANQGSEA. This CDR3 is built from 15 residues. The trim removed 4 bases at V and 5 bases at J, leaving 10 bases unmatched. CDR3 nucleotides: TGCAGCGTTGTCCAGCGGGGAGGCTTTACCGGGGAGCTGTTTTTT. Translated, it gives CSVVQRGGFTGELFF.

The CDR3 sequence is CASSFLTGSLAEEQYF. CDR3 DNA sequence: TGCGCCAGCAGCTTTTTAACAGGGAGTCTAGCTGAGGAGCAGTACTTC. The chain combines TRBV5-1 with TRBJ2-7; perhaps TRBD1 as D (6 bases). V lost 2 bases and J lost 7, with 22 bases in between. Germline V lookup: CDR1 SGHRS, CDR2 YFSETQ. CDR3 length: 16 amino acids.

This clone came up a few times. The chain links TRBV14 to TRBJ1-1; possible D gene TRBD1, 5 bases. Germline V CDR1 and CDR2: SGHDN, FVKESK. V was shortened by 5 bases and J by 3 bases, with 10 bases between the two germline ends. CDR3 length: 13 amino acids. The CDR3 nucleotides read TGTGCCAGCAGCTGGGGCCTTTACACTGAAGCTTTCTTT. This translates into CASSWGLYTEAFF. The whole variable domain, remainder taken from reference TRBV14 and TRBJ1-1, is EAGVTQFPSHSVIEKGQTVTLRCDPISGHDNLYWYRRVMGKEIKFLLHFVKESKQDESGMPNNRFLAERTGGTYSTLKVQPAELEDSGVYFCASSWGLYTEAFFGQGTRLTVV.

This clone showed up just a few times. DNA for the CDR3: TGTGCCAGCAGATCGGGACTCCGGGCAGGGGACGAGCAGTACTTC. This sequence encodes CASRSGLRAGDEQYF. The rearrangement joins TRBV27 to TRBJ2-7; either TRBD1 or TRBD2 may fit D (6 bases each). The ends were cut back, 6 bases at V and 5 bases at J, with 20 bases in the middle. CDR1 is MNHEY, CDR2 SMNVEV, per germline (reference sequence). There are 15 residues in the CDR3.

The chain links TRBV29-1 to TRBJ1-2; 9 nucleotides match TRBD1. Trimming at V came to 5 bases and at J to 7 bases, leaving 8 bases not matched to a gene. The CDR3 totals 13 residues. CDR1 SQVTM and CDR2 ANQGSEA come from the germline V gene. The CDR3 DNA is TGCAGCGTTTCGGGACAGGGATTGGGTGGCTACACCTTC. Encoded protein: CSVSGQGLGGYTF.

The chain joins TRBV29-1 to TRBJ1-5; perhaps TRBD1 as D (6 bases). V lost 4 bases and J 0 bases, leaving 7 bases between the germline ends. The CDR3 totals 13 residues. Looked up from germline, CDR1 is SQVTM and CDR2 is ANQGSEA. Here the CDR3 reads CSVGGGSNQPQHF. The DNA for the CDR3 is TGCAGCGTTGGAGGGGGTAGCAATCAGCCCCAGCATTTT.

The chain uses TRBV13 and TRBJ1-6; D perhaps matches TRBD1 (6 bases). Germline V CDR1 and CDR2: PRHDT, FYEKMQ (reference sequence). V was shortened by 8 bases and J by 6 bases, with 14 bases between the two germline ends. The length of the CDR3 is 14 residues. Here the CDR3 reads CASQQGIGNSPLHF. DNA of the CDR3: TGTGCCAGCCAACAGGGTATTGGTAATTCACCCCTCCACTTT.

This clone turned up a few times. V and J are TRBV4-1 and TRBJ1-1; a possible D gene is TRBD1 (6 bases). V was cut by 3 bases and J by 3 bases, with 17 bases left in between. CDR3 length: 16 residues. Germline CDR1 and CDR2: MGHRA and YSYEKL. The chain's CDR3 is CASSHRGGARDTEAFF. Written as DNA, the CDR3 is TGCGCCAGCAGCCATCGAGGGGGGGCGCGGGACACTGAAGCTTTCTTT.

This clone was observed a handful of times. The chain uses TRBV7-9 and TRBJ2-1; 10 bases agree with TRBD2. The CDR3 covers 16 residues. The V segment lost 5 bases and the J segment 8 bases; nucleotides outside the gene matches: 12. Germline CDR1 SEHNR, CDR2 FQNEAQ (reference sequence). CDR3 sequence (DNA): TGTGCCAGCAGCCCGCTGGGAAGCGGGAGGGCCCATGAGCAGTTCTTC. It codes for CASSPLGSGRAHEQFF.

The chain combines TRBV7-9 with TRBJ2-3; unclear D gene. There are 12 residues in the CDR3. V lost 4 bases and J 0 bases, leaving 2 bases between the germline ends. Germline V CDR1 and CDR2: SEHNR, FQNEAQ (reference sequence). The chain's CDR3 is CASSSSTDTQYF. DNA for the CDR3: TGTGCCAGCAGCTCTAGCACAGATACGCAGTATTTT. The entire variable domain, with the rest obtained from reference TRBV7-9 and TRBJ2-3, is as follows: DTGVSQNPRHKITKRGQNVTFRCDPISEHNRLYWYRQTLGQGPEFLTYFQNEAQLEKSRLLSDRFSAERPKGSFSTLEIQRTEQGDSAMYLCASSSSTDTQYFGPGTRLTVL.

This chain links TRBV5-1 with TRBJ2-1; D may be TRBD2 (5 bases). Trimming took off 2 bases at V and 0 bases at J, with 21 bases between the two ends. Looked up from germline, CDR1 is SGHRS and CDR2 is YFSETQ. The CDR3 loop spans 19 amino acids. The CDR3 here is CASSFWKSAGGDSYNEQFF. In nucleotides, the CDR3 is TGCGCCAGCAGCTTCTGGAAATCAGCAGGAGGCGACTCCTACAATGAGCAGTTCTTC.

This clone has more than one count but fewer than ten. V usage is TRBV2 and J usage is TRBJ2-3; no definite D call. The V and J ends lost 4 bases and 1 base respectively, with 12 bases between them. This CDR3 comprises 15 residues. Germline CDR1 SNHLY, CDR2 FYNNEI. In nucleotides, the CDR3 is TGTGCCAGCAGTGGGTCTAGTTTGGGCACAGATACGCAGTATTTT. It specifies CASSGSSLGTDTQYF. The whole variable domain, filled in from reference TRBV2 and TRBJ2-3, reads EPEVTQTPSHQVTQMGQEVILRCVPISNHLYFYWYRQILGQKVEFLVSFYNNEISEKSEIFDDQFSVERPDGSNFTLKIRSTKLEDSAMYFCASSGSSLGTDTQYFGPGTRLTVL.

The CDR3 loop reads CASSEDRIAKNIQYF. CDR3 sequence (DNA): TGTGCCAGCAGTGAGGACAGGATAGCCAAAAACATTCAGTACTTC. The V and J genes are TRBV2 and TRBJ2-4; 7 bases align to TRBD1. The germline V gene has CDR1 SNHLY and CDR2 FYNNEI. With 3 bases clipped from V and 0 bases from J, the junction kept 2 bases outside the gene matches. The CDR3 length is 15 residues.

V is TRBV30 and J is TRBJ2-1; D remains ambiguous. The CDR3 consists of 12 residues. Germline assignment: CDR1 GTSNPN and CDR2 SVGIG (reference sequence). V lost 0 bases to trimming and J lost 6 bases, with 6 bases between them. The CDR3 DNA sequence: TGTGCCTGGAGTGTCCCCTTCAATGAGCAGTTCTTC. Its protein product is CAWSVPFNEQFF.

V gene TRBV30 combines with J gene TRBJ2-5; 8 bases line up with TRBD2. Trimming took 6 bases from V and 6 from J; bases not matched to a gene: 6. CDR1 and CDR2 from the germline V gene are GTSNPN and SVGIG (reference sequence). The CDR3 is 12 amino acids. The CDR3 region is CACGRASQTQYF. In nucleotides, the CDR3 is TGTGCCTGCGGGAGGGCCTCCCAGACCCAGTACTTC.

The J gene is TRBJ2-2, the V gene TRBV30; 7 nucleotides match TRBD1. Trimming took 1 base from V and 4 from J; bases not matched to a gene: 0. Per germline, CDR1 GTSNPN and CDR2 SVGIG (reference sequence). CDR3 length equals 13 residues. CDR3 loop: CAWSDRGTGELFF. The CDR3 DNA is TGTGCCTGGAGTGACAGGGGCACCGGGGAGCTGTTTTTT.

This clone was seen more than once but under ten times. The chain has TRBV7-2 and TRBJ2-3; 10 bases are a match to TRBD2. Germline values: CDR1 SGHTA, CDR2 FQGNSA. This CDR3 is built from 15 residues. Unmatched junction bases numbered 3, after V lost 5 bases and J lost 1 base. The CDR3 loop reads CASSASGRGTDTQYF. The CDR3 DNA follows: TGTGCCAGCAGCGCTAGCGGGAGAGGCACAGATACGCAGTATTTT.

This clone was seen only a few times. V and J are TRBV29-1 and TRBJ2-5; 7 bases are shared with TRBD1. The CDR3 extends over 14 amino acids. V gave up 7 bases and J gave up 7 bases; unmatched junction bases: 15. Germline V lookup: CDR1 SQVTM, CDR2 ANQGSEA. CDR3 in DNA: TGCAGCGCGACAGGGACCGGTAGGGGGTGGACCCAGTACTTC. This codes for CSATGTGRGWTQYF.

The chain uses TRBV4-2 and TRBJ2-7; D not resolved. V was cut by 4 bases and J by 1 base, with 11 bases left in between. Germline lookup yields CDR1 LGHNA and CDR2 YNFKEQ. The CDR3 is made up of 14 amino acids. This CDR3 reads CASSPGRVSYEQYF. The CDR3 DNA is TGTGCCAGCAGCCCGGGCAGAGTTTCCTACGAGCAGTACTTC.

There are many counts of this clone. The gene calls are TRBV7-2 and TRBJ2-5; perhaps TRBD2 as D (6 bases). The CDR3 consists of 14 residues. Germline V gene data show CDR1 as SGHTA and CDR2 as FQGNSA. Trimming removed 1 base from V and 3 bases from J, with 9 bases in between. CDR3 nucleotide sequence: TGTGCCAGCAGCTTAGGAACTAGCAAAGAGACCCAGTACTTC. Translation gives CASSLGTSKETQYF.